The TCR beta chain under discussion was sequenced for a study of blood T cell repertoires in COVID-19. Overall study context: Collection of acute and convalescent COVID-19 samples took place in the United States, Italy and Spain. PBMCs, B-cell-depleted T cells, or T cells provided the cDNA or gDNA that made up the material.

Trimming left V 3 bases short and J 6 bases short, with 12 bases between. Germline lookup yields CDR1 DFQATT and CDR2 SNEGSKA (reference sequence). The CDR3 has 13 residues. Only one count was recorded for this clone. Original methodology: Nucleated cell number was recorded as an estimate derived from reference gene primer amplification. Sequenced by immunoSEQ multiplex PCR; TCRdb stores in-frame clones only, minus some. V, J and clone size are taken as reported in that table, and D and trimming were inferred from the DNA itself. The data hold 100,000 or so clones, with around 85% observed a single time.

This TCR was sampled from a woman in her 70s with active or convalescent COVID-19. Sequencing was performed on peripheral blood. The rearrangement links TRBV20-1 to TRBJ2-1; D call uncertain. The CDR3 loop is CSASEQSFNEQFF. The CDR3 DNA is TGCAGTGCTAGTGAGCAGTCGTTCAATGAGCAGTTCTTC.